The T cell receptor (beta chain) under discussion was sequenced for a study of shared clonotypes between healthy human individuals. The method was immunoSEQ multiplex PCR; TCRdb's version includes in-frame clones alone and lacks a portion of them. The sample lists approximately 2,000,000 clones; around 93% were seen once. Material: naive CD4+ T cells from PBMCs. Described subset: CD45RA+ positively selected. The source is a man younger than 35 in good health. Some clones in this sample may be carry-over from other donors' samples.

CDR3 residues: CASSQLGVFGETQYF. The CDR3 DNA reads TGCGCCAGCAGCCAATTGGGGGTTTTCGGAGAGACCCAGTACTTC. This chain joins TRBV4-1 and TRBJ2-5; D might be TRBD1 or TRBD2, each matching 5 bases. In germline, CDR1 is MGHRA, CDR2 YSYEKL. V gave up 2 bases and J gave up 4 bases, with 14 bases separating them. The CDR3 has 15 amino acids.